These T cell receptor beta chains were read from a single sample in a study of shared clonotypes between healthy human individuals. Here immunoSEQ multiplex PCR was the method, and the copy in TCRdb shows in-frame clones only, minus some. The sample holds 450,000 to 500,000 clones, about 79% seen once. Sequenced sample: PBMCs. These receptors were taken from a woman aged 40 to 50 in good health. Some clones in this sample may be carry-over from other donors' samples. The conserved cysteine and the conserved F or W are not part of the CDR3 here. The order of the fields is J gene, D gene, clone size, V gene, CDR3 protein. The D gene is left open where the match is weak. The listing skips clone size in some rows; elsewhere it reads once, few, many or a size class.

j_gene: TRBJ1-1
d_gene: NA
abundance: many
v_gene: TRBV6-5
CDR3aa: ASSRTENTEAF

j_gene: TRBJ2-1
d_gene: NA
abundance: NA
v_gene: TRBV5-1
CDR3aa: ASSLDRLAYNEQF

j_gene: TRBJ2-3
d_gene: TRBD1
abundance: NA
v_gene: TRBV18
CDR3aa: ASSLFPGQVADTQY

j_gene: TRBJ2-7
d_gene: TRBD1
abundance: NA
v_gene: TRBV28
CDR3aa: ASSTGTANEQY

j_gene: TRBJ2-3
d_gene: NA
abundance: NA
v_gene: TRBV19
CDR3aa: ATRGRLDTQY

j_gene: TRBJ1-2
d_gene: NA
abundance: NA
v_gene: TRBV28
CDR3aa: ASQNRGGALGYT

j_gene: TRBJ2-7
d_gene: TRBD1
abundance: NA
v_gene: TRBV4-1
CDR3aa: ASSQDSGQGNYEQY

j_gene: TRBJ2-1
d_gene: TRBD2
abundance: NA
v_gene: TRBV6-4
CDR3aa: ASSDGTSGYNEQF

j_gene: TRBJ2-7
d_gene: NA
abundance: once
v_gene: TRBV7-6
CDR3aa: ASSLERRSEQY

j_gene: TRBJ2-7
d_gene: TRBD1
abundance: NA
v_gene: TRBV9
CDR3aa: ASSVAPTGVEQY

j_gene: TRBJ1-3
d_gene: TRBD1
abundance: NA
v_gene: TRBV25-1
CDR3aa: ASSELRGGGYGNTIY

j_gene: TRBJ2-6
d_gene: NA
abundance: NA
v_gene: TRBV6-6
CDR3aa: ASSQSSGANVLT

j_gene: TRBJ2-7
d_gene: TRBD2
abundance: NA
v_gene: TRBV9
CDR3aa: ASSVGGLAGHPYEQY

j_gene: TRBJ2-7
d_gene: NA
abundance: NA
v_gene: TRBV9
CDR3aa: ASSDTPKGEQY

j_gene: TRBJ2-5
d_gene: NA
abundance: NA
v_gene: TRBV5-1
CDR3aa: ASSSVSEGGQY

j_gene: TRBJ2-5
d_gene: NA
abundance: NA
v_gene: TRBV10-3
CDR3aa: AISVGRFGETQY

j_gene: TRBJ2-7
d_gene: NA
abundance: NA
v_gene: TRBV4-3
CDR3aa: ASSPISGSYEQY

j_gene: TRBJ2-7
d_gene: TRBD1
abundance: NA
v_gene: TRBV18
CDR3aa: ASSLEQGASYEQY

j_gene: TRBJ1-1
d_gene: NA
abundance: many
v_gene: TRBV7-2
CDR3aa: ASSPRHSNTEAF

j_gene: TRBJ2-2
d_gene: NA
abundance: NA
v_gene: TRBV5-1
CDR3aa: ASSPVTVTGELF

j_gene: TRBJ2-4
d_gene: TRBD1
abundance: NA
v_gene: TRBV5-6
CDR3aa: ASSLYLEEQGAKNIQY

j_gene: TRBJ2-7
d_gene: TRBD2
abundance: NA
v_gene: TRBV9
CDR3aa: ASSGGASGRREQY

j_gene: TRBJ1-2
d_gene: TRBD1
abundance: NA
v_gene: TRBV5-5
CDR3aa: ASSLRTGSNYGYT

j_gene: TRBJ1-4
d_gene: TRBD1
abundance: NA
v_gene: TRBV11-1
CDR3aa: ASSDRDRGNEKLF

j_gene: TRBJ2-2
d_gene: NA
abundance: NA
v_gene: TRBV5-1
CDR3aa: ASRSGALTGELF

j_gene: TRBJ2-6
d_gene: NA
abundance: NA
v_gene: TRBV11-1
CDR3aa: ASSSQVLSGANVLT

j_gene: TRBJ2-5
d_gene: TRBD1
abundance: NA
v_gene: TRBV5-1
CDR3aa: ASSLGDRQETQY

j_gene: TRBJ2-7
d_gene: NA
abundance: NA
v_gene: TRBV27
CDR3aa: ASSPLGQLTYEQY

j_gene: TRBJ2-7
d_gene: TRBD1
abundance: NA
v_gene: TRBV30
CDR3aa: AWSAGGAYEQY

j_gene: TRBJ1-5
d_gene: NA
abundance: NA
v_gene: TRBV18
CDR3aa: ASSSEVSQH

j_gene: TRBJ2-1
d_gene: NA
abundance: NA
v_gene: TRBV7-9
CDR3aa: ASSSQGPRGNEQF

j_gene: TRBJ2-1
d_gene: NA
abundance: NA
v_gene: TRBV19
CDR3aa: ASRPGLSSYNEQF

j_gene: TRBJ1-5
d_gene: TRBD1
abundance: NA
v_gene: TRBV19
CDR3aa: ASSISGTGRNQPQH

j_gene: TRBJ1-1
d_gene: NA
abundance: NA
v_gene: TRBV21-1
CDR3aa: ASSKCSGRSDTEAF

j_gene: TRBJ2-2
d_gene: TRBD2
abundance: NA
v_gene: TRBV18
CDR3aa: ASSPLASGTDGELF

j_gene: TRBJ2-5
d_gene: TRBD2
abundance: NA
v_gene: TRBV5-1
CDR3aa: ASSLAGGQETQY

j_gene: TRBJ2-1
d_gene: TRBD2
abundance: NA
v_gene: TRBV7-9
CDR3aa: ASSRGLADYNEQF

j_gene: TRBJ2-6
d_gene: NA
abundance: few
v_gene: TRBV6-5
CDR3aa: ASSSILRGANVLT

j_gene: TRBJ2-7
d_gene: TRBD2
abundance: NA
v_gene: TRBV7-2
CDR3aa: ASSPQRGHEQY

j_gene: TRBJ2-3
d_gene: TRBD2
abundance: NA
v_gene: TRBV28
CDR3aa: ASSSSGSTVADTQY

j_gene: TRBJ2-7
d_gene: NA
abundance: NA
v_gene: TRBV9
CDR3aa: ASSHPGETASSYEQY

j_gene: TRBJ2-2
d_gene: NA
abundance: NA
v_gene: TRBV23-1
CDR3aa: ASSQSRGTGELF

j_gene: TRBJ2-1
d_gene: NA
abundance: NA
v_gene: TRBV5-5
CDR3aa: ASSLGAYEQF

j_gene: TRBJ2-7
d_gene: NA
abundance: once
v_gene: TRBV27
CDR3aa: ASSFAPPSTYEQY

j_gene: TRBJ2-7
d_gene: TRBD1
abundance: NA
v_gene: TRBV18
CDR3aa: ASSPVPPGQGREQY

j_gene: TRBJ2-3
d_gene: NA
abundance: NA
v_gene: TRBV7-9
CDR3aa: ASSQRPTSTDTQY

j_gene: TRBJ2-7
d_gene: NA
abundance: NA
v_gene: TRBV19
CDR3aa: ASSIVRGHEGEQY

j_gene: TRBJ2-1
d_gene: NA
abundance: few
v_gene: TRBV28
CDR3aa: ASSAGRTEVNEQF

j_gene: TRBJ1-4
d_gene: NA
abundance: NA
v_gene: TRBV6-1
CDR3aa: ASSDHASVNEKLF

j_gene: TRBJ2-1
d_gene: NA
abundance: NA
v_gene: TRBV28
CDR3aa: ASSLLSGRKHNEQF

j_gene: TRBJ2-5
d_gene: TRBD1
abundance: NA
v_gene: TRBV12-5
CDR3aa: ASGSSRTGPQETQY

j_gene: TRBJ1-2
d_gene: NA
abundance: NA
v_gene: TRBV6-5
CDR3aa: ASSYEGSSYGYT